This T cell receptor beta chain was identified during a study of blood T cells in healthy people across ages. The study's findings and limits: Getting older went along with TCR beta diversity per million T cells dropping roughly linearly.

As to this clonotype: What it recognizes is unknown.

The authors ran a second PCR of 7 to 11 cycles using a sample-barcoded 5' primer and a J-beta primer mix. Each cDNA was tagged by a template-switch adaptor containing 12 random nucleotides. In TCRdb, the 5' RACE reads were re-called with MiXCR into one record per CDR3 protein. The profile shows 1.8 million or so distinct CDR3 sequences, 35% to 50% of them singletons. This CDR3 contains 14 residues. Trimming stripped 0 bases from V and 1 base from J, with 7 bases between. Germline loops: CDR1 DFQATT, CDR2 SNEGSKA (reference sequence). The sample was blood. The V call is TRBV20-1, the J call TRBJ1-5; no reliable D call. The receptor comes from a human donor in good health. The chain's CDR3 is CSARDRQSNQPQHF. The CDR3 bases are TGCAGTGCTAGAGATCGTCAGAGCAATCAGCCCCAGCATTTT.